Listed below are T cell receptor beta chains from one sample, sequenced in a study of T-cell reconstitution after alpha-beta-depleted transplantation in children. In TCRdb, the PCR reads were re-called with MiXCR into one record per CDR3 protein. The sample holds around 200,000 distinct CDR3 sequences, 8% to 10% seen once. Specimen: PBMCs from the stem cell graft donor, collected from the stem cell graft. These receptors were obtained from a human donor who donated a stem cell graft to a child with acute lymphoblastic leukemia. CDR3s include the opening cysteine and the closing phenylalanine or tryptophan. The D gene is left open where the match is weak. For some rows the clone size is stated as once, few or many, or as a class when expanded; others skip it.

few	.	TRBV30	TRBJ1-2	CAWSVPVGQGDGYTF	TGTGCCTGGAGTGTACCGGTGGGGCAGGGTGATGGCTACACCTTC
many	.	TRBV21-1	TRBJ2-3	CASSNRRTSGSSTDTQYF	TGTGCCAGCAGCAACCGACGGACTAGCGGGAGTAGCACAGATACGCAGTATTTT
.	TRBD1	TRBV29-1	TRBJ1-2	CSVEDTGQGYTGYTF	TGCAGCGTTGAAGATACGGGACAGGGGTATACTGGCTACACCTTC
many	TRBD2	TRBV6-2/TRBV6-3	TRBJ2-7	CASSSNDGTRGYEQYF	TGTGCCAGCAGCTCCAATGACGGGACTAGAGGCTACGAGCAGTACTTC
many	.	TRBV7-9	TRBJ1-4	CASSFRGNEKLFF	TGTGCCAGCAGCTTTCGGGGGAATGAAAAACTGTTTTTT
many	.	TRBV3-1	TRBJ1-1	CASSPGTPTEAFF	TGTGCCAGCAGCCCGGGGACACCCACTGAAGCTTTCTTT
few	TRBD2	TRBV6-5	TRBJ2-7	CASSSLAGGTGEQYF	TGTGCCAGCAGTTCGTTAGCGGGGGGGACGGGCGAGCAGTACTTC
few	.	TRBV7-3	TRBJ1-6	CASSLTQQGPDNSPLHF	TGTGCCAGCAGCTTAACCCAACAGGGCCCTGATAATTCACCCCTCCACTTT
.	TRBD1	TRBV20-1	TRBJ1-3	CCAAPGFLGTGSGNTIYF	TGCTGTGCTGCCCCAGGCTTTCTGGGGACAGGCTCTGGAAACACCATATATTTT
few	.	TRBV25-1	TRBJ2-7	CASSVQSGIPYEQYF	TGTGCCAGCAGTGTTCAGTCAGGGATTCCCTACGAGCAGTACTTC
.	.	TRBV18	TRBJ2-3	CASSSINGGPDTQYF	TGTGCCAGCTCATCAATAAACGGGGGGCCGGATACGCAGTATTTT
.	.	TRBV15	TRBJ2-5	CATSLEGLETQYF	TGTGCCACCAGTCTAGAAGGTCTGGAGACCCAGTACTTC
.	TRBD1	TRBV6-1	TRBJ1-5	CASSQGVTQPQHF	TGTGCCAGCAGTCAGGGGGTCACTCAGCCCCAGCATTTT
few	.	TRBV12-3/TRBV12-4	TRBJ2-1	CASSKAGAYNEQFF	TGTGCCAGCAGCAAGGCAGGAGCCTACAATGAGCAGTTCTTC
many	.	TRBV28	TRBJ2-7	CATNDFYEQYF	TGTGCCACCAATGATTTCTACGAGCAGTACTTC
many	.	TRBV12-3/TRBV12-4	TRBJ1-5	CASSLGIQPQHF	TGTGCCAGCAGTTTAGGTATCCAGCCCCAGCATTTT
many	.	TRBV5-4	TRBJ2-1	CASSWDSSTYNEQFF	TGTGCCAGCAGTTGGGACTCCTCCACGTACAATGAGCAGTTCTTC
many	.	TRBV12-3/TRBV12-4	TRBJ2-1	CASSLEGFSYNEQFF	TGTGCCAGCAGTTTGGAGGGATTCTCCTACAATGAGCAGTTCTTC
few	.	TRBV5-1	TRBJ1-2	CASSLGDLGGNYGYTF	TGCGCCAGCAGCTTGGGGGACCTAGGGGGGAACTATGGCTACACCTTC
few	TRBD2	TRBV18	TRBJ2-5	CASSRTSSQETQYF	TGTGCCAGCTCAAGGACTAGCTCACAAGAGACCCAGTACTTC
many	TRBD1	TRBV10-3	TRBJ2-7	CAITEGQGGSYEQYF	TGTGCCATCACCGAGGGACAGGGGGGCTCCTACGAGCAGTACTTC
many	.	TRBV4-2	TRBJ2-7	CASSQISGSAGYEQYF	TGTGCCAGCAGCCAGATCTCAGGGAGTGCAGGGTACGAGCAGTACTTC
.	.	TRBV11-2	TRBJ2-5	CASSSGPKIETQYF	TGTGCCAGCAGCTCGGGCCCCAAAATCGAGACCCAGTACTTC